This paragraph reports one T cell receptor beta chain. Its matching antigen is unknown. This likely comes from a read error, as the CDR3 has no conserved phenylalanine or tryptophan at its end. This record belongs to a study of T-cell memory formation after mild COVID-19. Study-level information: Clusters were largely donor specific. Study observations and caveats: Pre-infection memory contained some responding clones, which suggested that cross-reactive memory had joined.

This CDR3 contains 16 residues. Trimming pared 4 bases from V and 7 bases from J, leaving 19 bases between. CDR1 and CDR2 from the germline V gene are KGHDR and SFDVKD. TCRdb called the 5' RACE reads again in MiXCR, with one record for every CDR3 protein. The sample contains roughly 600,000 distinct CDR3 sequences, 15% to 20% of which appear only once. The sequenced sample consisted of PBMCs or a T cell subset sorted from them (not recorded which). The chain joins TRBV24-1 to TRBJ2-1; D gene ambiguous. This receptor was obtained from an adult woman who had mild COVID-19 (a few samples of this study predate the infection). Cell type and time point are not known. In DNA form, the CDR3 reads TGTGCCACCAGTGACCCGAGAGTGTTATCAGCAAATGAGCAGTTCTCC. Translation gives CATSDPRVLSANEQFS.